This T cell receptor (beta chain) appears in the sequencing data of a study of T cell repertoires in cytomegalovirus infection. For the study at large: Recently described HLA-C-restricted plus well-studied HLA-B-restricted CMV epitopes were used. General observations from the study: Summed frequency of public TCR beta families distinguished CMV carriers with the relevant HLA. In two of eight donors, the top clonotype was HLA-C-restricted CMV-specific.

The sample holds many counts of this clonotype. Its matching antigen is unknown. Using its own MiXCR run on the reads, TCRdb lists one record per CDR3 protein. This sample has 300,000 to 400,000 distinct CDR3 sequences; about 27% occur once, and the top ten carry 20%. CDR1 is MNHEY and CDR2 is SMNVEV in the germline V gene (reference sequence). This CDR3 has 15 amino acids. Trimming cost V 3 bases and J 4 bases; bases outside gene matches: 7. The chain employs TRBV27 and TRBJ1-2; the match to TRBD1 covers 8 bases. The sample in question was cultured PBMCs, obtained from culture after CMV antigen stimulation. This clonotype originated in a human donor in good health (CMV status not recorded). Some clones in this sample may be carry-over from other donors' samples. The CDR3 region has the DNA TGTGCCAGCAGTTTTGAATCTGGGACAGGCTATGGCTACACCTTC. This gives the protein CASSFESGTGYGYTF.